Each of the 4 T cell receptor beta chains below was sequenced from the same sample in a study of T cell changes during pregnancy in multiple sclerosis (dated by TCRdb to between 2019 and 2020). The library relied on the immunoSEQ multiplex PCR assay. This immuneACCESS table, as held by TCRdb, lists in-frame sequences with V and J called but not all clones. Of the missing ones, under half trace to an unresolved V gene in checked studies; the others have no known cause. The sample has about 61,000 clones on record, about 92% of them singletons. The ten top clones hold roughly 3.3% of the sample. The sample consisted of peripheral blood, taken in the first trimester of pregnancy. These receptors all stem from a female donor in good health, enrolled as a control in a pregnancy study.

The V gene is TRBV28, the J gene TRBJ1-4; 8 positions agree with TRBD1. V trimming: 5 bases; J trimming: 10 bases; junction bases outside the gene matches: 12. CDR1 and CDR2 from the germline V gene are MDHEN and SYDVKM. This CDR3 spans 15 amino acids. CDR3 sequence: CASSTPRAGGRKLFF. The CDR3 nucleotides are TGTGCCAGCAGTACTCCCCGGGCAGGGGGCCGAAAACTGTTTTTT.

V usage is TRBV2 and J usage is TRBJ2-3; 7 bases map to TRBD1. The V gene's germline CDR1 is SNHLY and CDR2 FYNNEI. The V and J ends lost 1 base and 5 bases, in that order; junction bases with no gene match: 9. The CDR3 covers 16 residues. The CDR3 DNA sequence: TGTGCCAGCAGTGAAGAGACAGGGATCGTCGGAGATACGCAGTATTTT. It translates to CASSEETGIVGDTQYF.

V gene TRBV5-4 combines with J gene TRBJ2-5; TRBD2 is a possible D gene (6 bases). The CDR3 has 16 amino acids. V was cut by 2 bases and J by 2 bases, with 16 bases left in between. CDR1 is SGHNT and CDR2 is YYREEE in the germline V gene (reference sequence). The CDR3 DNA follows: TGTGCCAGCAGCTTTATTCTAGCGCCCGTTCAAGAGACCCAGTACTTC. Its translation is CASSFILAPVQETQYF. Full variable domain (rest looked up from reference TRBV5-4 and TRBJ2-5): ETGVTQSPTHLIKTRGQQVTLRCSSQSGHNTVSWYQQALGQGPQFIFQYYREEENGRGNFPPRFSGLQFPNYSSELNVNALELDDSALYLCASSFILAPVQETQYFGPGTRLLVL.

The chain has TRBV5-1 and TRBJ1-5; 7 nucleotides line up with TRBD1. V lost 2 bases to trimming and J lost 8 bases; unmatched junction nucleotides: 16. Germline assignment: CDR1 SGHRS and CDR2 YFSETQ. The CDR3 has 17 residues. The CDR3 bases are TGCGCCAGCAGCTTAAGCCCGACAGGGCCGAACGAGGAGCCCCAGCATTTT. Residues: CASSLSPTGPNEEPQHF. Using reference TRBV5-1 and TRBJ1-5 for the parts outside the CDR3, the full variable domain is KAGVTQTPRYLIKTRGQQVTLSCSPISGHRSVSWYQQTPGQGLQFLFEYFSETQRNKGNFPGRFSGRQFSNSRSEMNVSTLELGDSALYLCASSLSPTGPNEEPQHFGDGTRLSIL.